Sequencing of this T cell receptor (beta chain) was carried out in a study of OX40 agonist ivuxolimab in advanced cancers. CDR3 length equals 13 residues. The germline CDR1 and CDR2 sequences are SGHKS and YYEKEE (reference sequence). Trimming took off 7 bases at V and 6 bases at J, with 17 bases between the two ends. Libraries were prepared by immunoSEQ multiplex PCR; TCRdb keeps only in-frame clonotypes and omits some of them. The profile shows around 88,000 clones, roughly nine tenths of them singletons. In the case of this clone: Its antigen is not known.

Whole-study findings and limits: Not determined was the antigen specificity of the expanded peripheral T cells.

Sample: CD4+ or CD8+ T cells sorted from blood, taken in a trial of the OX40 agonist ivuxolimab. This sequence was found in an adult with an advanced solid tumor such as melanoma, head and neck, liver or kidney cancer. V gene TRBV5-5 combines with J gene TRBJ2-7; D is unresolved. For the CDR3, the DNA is TGTGCCAGCTGTCCCGGAGTCTCTCTCGAGCAGTACTTC. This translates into CASCPGVSLEQYF.